This passage covers 17 T cell receptor beta chains from one sample sequenced in a study of T-cell reconstitution after alpha-beta-depleted transplantation in children. Unique molecular identifiers were used in preparing the TCRbeta library. A single record per CDR3 protein comes from TCRdb applying MiXCR to the PCR reads. The table shows about 870,000 distinct CDR3 sequences, with roughly 15% occurring only once. Sequenced material: PBMCs, mostly from graft donor cells, taken 360 days after TCRalphabeta/CD19-depleted stem cell transplant. Receptors originate from a male patient younger than 18 who had a stem cell transplant for acute lymphoblastic leukemia, so the T cells may come from the graft donor.

This clonotype was found a few times. This chain links TRBV7-8 with TRBJ2-7; 8 positions agree with TRBD1. Germline V gene data show CDR1 as SGHVS and CDR2 as FQNEAQ. The length of the CDR3 is 15 residues. With V trimmed by 5 bases and J by 3 bases, 9 bases remained unmatched. CDR3 nucleotide sequence: TGTGCCAGCAGCGAGGGACGCAGGGGGCGCTACGAGCAGTACTTC. Protein product: CASSEGRRGRYEQYF.

This clonotype was counted a few times. This chain joins TRBV7-2 and TRBJ2-5, with D tentatively TRBD1 (5 bases). Germline V gene sequence: CDR1 SGHTA, CDR2 FQGNSA. V was shortened by 1 base and J by 1 base, with 13 bases between the two germline ends. The CDR3 totals 16 residues. CDR3 sequence reads: CASSLEGTGAQETQYF. The CDR3 DNA follows: TGTGCCAGCAGCTTAGAGGGCACAGGAGCCCAAGAGACCCAGTACTTC.

This clonotype was detected a few times. This rearrangement joins TRBV7-3 to TRBJ2-1; D gene unclear. Germline CDR1 and CDR2: SGHTA and FQGTGA. This CDR3 has 16 amino acids. V was pared by 5 bases and J by 4 bases, with 18 bases between. CDR3: CASSQTLFAKYNEQFF. The CDR3 DNA is TGTGCCAGCAGCCAGACTTTATTCGCTAAATACAATGAGCAGTTCTTC. Using reference TRBV7-3 and TRBJ2-1 for the parts outside the CDR3, the full variable domain is GAGVSQTPSNKVTEKGKYVELRCDPISGHTALYWYRQSLGQGPEFLIYFQGTGAADDSGLPNDRFFAVRPEGSVSTLKIQRTERGDSAVYLCASSQTLFAKYNEQFFGPGTRLTVL.

The CDR3 DNA follows: TGTGCCAGCAGCTCCTCCGCGGGTTTCGAGCAGTACTTC. Protein product: CASSSSAGFEQYF. V gene TRBV7-9 combines with J gene TRBJ2-7; possible D gene TRBD2, 5 bases. The V and J ends lost 4 bases and 6 bases respectively, with 13 bases between them. The CDR3 has 13 amino acids. Germline V CDR1 and CDR2: SEHNR, FQNEAQ (reference sequence).

The gene calls are TRBV20-1 and TRBJ2-7; D ambiguous. The length of the CDR3 is 13 residues. CDR1 is DFQATT, CDR2 SNEGSKA, per germline (reference sequence). This CDR3 reads CSPGVATPYEQYF. The CDR3 DNA reads TGCTCTCCCGGCGTGGCCACCCCCTACGAGCAGTACTTC.

The V call is TRBV24-1, the J call TRBJ2-3; 7 bases fit TRBD2. Germline-derived CDR1 and CDR2 are KGHDR and SFDVKD. Trimming took 4 bases from V and 3 from J; bases not matched to a gene: 9. CDR3 length: 16 residues. The CDR3 loop reads CATSDRRLAGTDTQYF. The CDR3 DNA follows: TGTGCCACCAGTGACCGGAGACTAGCAGGGACAGATACGCAGTATTTT.

V gene TRBV7-9 combines with J gene TRBJ1-1; D is unclear. In germline, CDR1 is SEHNR, CDR2 FQNEAQ (reference sequence). The CDR3 runs 15 residues. With 5 bases removed from V and 7 bases from J, the gap between germline ends came to 20 bases. CDR3 amino acids: CASSPRALQRGEAFF. CDR3 bases: TGTGCCAGCAGCCCTCGGGCCCTACAACGGGGTGAAGCTTTCTTT. The entire variable domain, with the rest obtained from reference TRBV7-9 and TRBJ1-1, is as follows: DTGVSQNPRHKITKRGQNVTFRCDPISEHNRLYWYRQTLGQGPEFLTYFQNEAQLEKSRLLSDRFSAERPKGSFSTLEIQRTEQGDSAMYLCASSPRALQRGEAFFGQGTRLTVV.

The genes are TRBV10-3 and TRBJ2-3, with D maybe TRBD2 (7 bases). Trimming removed 11 bases from V and 4 bases from J, with 19 bases in between. The CDR3 totals 14 residues. Germline CDR1 ENHRY, CDR2 SYGVKD. The DNA of the CDR3 is TGTGCCGCCCGATCGGCGGGGGCCCCAGATACGCAGTATTTT. Its protein product is CAARSAGAPDTQYF.

This clonotype was counted many times. This rearrangement joins TRBV18 to TRBJ1-1; D is ambiguous. The CDR3 extends over 11 amino acids. Germline loops: CDR1 KGHSH, CDR2 LQKENI. V lost 5 bases, J lost 7 bases, and 8 bases lay in between. CDR3 protein: CASSFSDEAFF. The CDR3 region has the DNA TGTGCCAGCTCATTTTCAGATGAAGCTTTCTTT. Complete variable domain (other parts from reference TRBV18 and TRBJ1-1): NAGVMQNPRHLVRRRGQEARLRCSPMKGHSHVYWYRQLPEEGLKFMVYLQKENIIDESGMPKERFSAEFPKEGPSILRIQQVVRGDSAAYFCASSFSDEAFFGQGTRLTVV.

The sample holds a few counts of this clonotype. This sequence joins TRBV20-1 and TRBJ1-5; D is possibly TRBD1 (5 bases). Per the germline V gene, CDR1 is DFQATT and CDR2 is SNEGSKA (reference sequence). The V gene lost 4 bases and the J gene lost 6 bases, with 16 bases spanning the gap. The length of the CDR3 is 14 residues. DNA of the CDR3: TGCAGTGCTATAACGGGGGGAGGGAGTCAGCCCCAGCATTTT. Translating it yields CSAITGGGSQPQHF.

This clonotype has more than one count but fewer than ten. V gene TRBV4-2 combines with J gene TRBJ2-5, with a possible D match to TRBD2 (6 bases). The V and J ends lost 1 base and 2 bases respectively, with 11 bases between them. Germline values: CDR1 LGHNA, CDR2 YNFKEQ. The CDR3 length is 15 residues. The chain's CDR3 is CASSQGMRGQETQYF. CDR3 sequence (DNA): TGTGCCAGCAGCCAAGGGATGCGGGGTCAAGAGACCCAGTACTTC.

The chain has TRBV27 and TRBJ2-3, with D unresolved. CDR3 size: 13 residues. Germline V gene sequence: CDR1 MNHEY, CDR2 SMNVEV (reference sequence). The ends were cut back, 6 bases at V and 3 bases at J, with 10 bases in the middle. CDR3 sequence: CASSLVWTDTQYF. The CDR3 region has the DNA TGTGCCAGCAGCTTGGTTTGGACAGATACGCAGTATTTT.

The chain carries TRBV20-1 and TRBJ2-5; D gene ambiguous. Germline V lookup: CDR1 DFQATT, CDR2 SNEGSKA (reference sequence). The ends were cut back, 1 base at V and 6 bases at J, with 18 bases in the middle. The CDR3 spans 15 residues. The CDR3 region has the DNA TGCAGTGCTAGAGGGGGTTTTTTCGGGCGGAAGACCCAGTACTTC. Translation: CSARGGFFGRKTQYF.

This clonotype has a handful of counts. An end of the junction differs from the germline gene, which may be a read error. The chain combines TRBV20-1 with TRBJ2-5; D is undetermined. The germline V gene encodes CDR1 DFQATT and CDR2 SNEGSKA (reference sequence). CDR3 length: 12 residues. CDR3 nucleotides: TGCAGTGCTAGACCGCCTTCAGAGGCCCAGTACTTC. Protein: CSARPPSEAQYF.

This chain connects TRBV20-1 to TRBJ2-7; D gene ambiguous. Germline CDR1 reads DFQATT; CDR2 reads SNEGSKA (reference sequence). The CDR3 runs 12 residues. V was shortened by 5 bases and J by 3 bases, with 11 bases between the two germline ends. DNA of the CDR3: TGCAGTGCTTACTGGCGGAGCTACGAGCAGTACTTC. As protein: CSAYWRSYEQYF.

The V gene is TRBV9, the J gene TRBJ2-7; D uncertain. The length of the CDR3 is 13 residues. The germline V gene has CDR1 SGDLS and CDR2 YYNGEE. The V end lost 4 bases, the J end lost 4 bases, and 12 bases lay between the germline ends. The CDR3 nucleotides are TGTGCCAGCAGCACCGGAGTGGGGTACGAGCAGTACTTC. It codes for CASSTGVGYEQYF.

The rearrangement uses TRBV7-3 and TRBJ2-3; 10 bases map to TRBD2. CDR1 is SGHTA and CDR2 is FQGTGA in the germline V gene. This CDR3 region has 15 residues. Germline trimming cut 4 bases from V and 2 bases from J; bases unmatched to any gene: 3. The CDR3 bases are TGTGCCAGCAGCTCTAGCGGGGGTCCCACAGATACGCAGTATTTT. Translating gives CASSSSGGPTDTQYF.